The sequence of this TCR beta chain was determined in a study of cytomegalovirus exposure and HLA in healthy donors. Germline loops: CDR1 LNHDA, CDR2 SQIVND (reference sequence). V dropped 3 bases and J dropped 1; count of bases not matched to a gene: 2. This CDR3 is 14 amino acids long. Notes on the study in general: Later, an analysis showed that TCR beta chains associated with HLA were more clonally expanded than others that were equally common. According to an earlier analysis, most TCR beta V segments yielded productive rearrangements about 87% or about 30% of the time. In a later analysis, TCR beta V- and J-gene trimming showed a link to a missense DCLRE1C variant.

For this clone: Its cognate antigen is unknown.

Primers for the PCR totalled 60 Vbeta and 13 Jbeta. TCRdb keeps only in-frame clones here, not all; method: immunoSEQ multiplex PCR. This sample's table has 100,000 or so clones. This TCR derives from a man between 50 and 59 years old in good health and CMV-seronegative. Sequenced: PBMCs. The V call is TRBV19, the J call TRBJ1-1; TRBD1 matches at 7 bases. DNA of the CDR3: TGTGCCAGTAGTATTGAGGGGGCGAACACTGAAGCTTTCTTT. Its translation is CASSIEGANTEAFF.